This T cell receptor beta chain was captured by sequencing in a study of blood T cell repertoires in COVID-19. About the research overall: Specimens from acute and convalescent COVID-19 originated in the United States, Italy and Spain. The cDNA or gDNA used as material had been derived from T cells, B-cell-depleted T cells, or PBMCs.

Only one count was recorded for this clone. Seattle-derived patients entered the study during active infection and were followed longitudinally. CDR1 SGHRS and CDR2 YFSETQ come from the germline V gene. CDR3 length equals 16 residues. V was cut by 0 bases and J by 4 bases, with 14 bases left in between. In the original analysis: Reference gene primers were amplified, and this amplification served to estimate nucleated cell counts. The method was immunoSEQ multiplex PCR; TCRdb's version includes in-frame clones alone and lacks a portion of them. The DNA was the basis for D and trimming; V, J and clone size are from that table. The top ten clones hold approximately 18% of a sample with about 130,000 clones, over 75% of them seen once.

The receptor was derived from a man between 25 and 39 years old with COVID-19, enrolled during active disease. The chain employs TRBV5-1 and TRBJ2-1; TRBD1 might be the D (5 bases). The sequencing input was peripheral blood. In DNA form, the CDR3 reads TGCGCCAGCAGCTTGGGTGCCCCGACAGTTTACAATGAGCAGTTCTTC. Protein product: CASSLGAPTVYNEQFF.